This TCR beta chain comes out of a study of identical twins. General observations from the study: With abundant cord blood beta clonotypes, insertions were fewer; memory repertoires showed no such pattern.

MiXCR was run by TCRdb on the 5' RACE reads, yielding one entry per CDR3 protein. The data contain 690,000 or so distinct CDR3 sequences, approximately 9% of them seen just once; the ten biggest clones take up roughly 0.97%. The table lists this clonotype with a few counts. The antigen is undetermined. With no exceptions, donors were healthy Caucasians. Another study also made use of these data, one on yellow fever vaccine responses in identical twins. That source adds: Reportedly, twins showed a vaccine T cell response that looked partly convergent and partly personalized.

Sequencing input: PBMCs. This receptor was taken from a young woman in good health.

For the CDR3, the DNA is TGTGCCAGCAGCTTTTCGAGGACGCAGTATTTT. It translates to CASSFSRTQYF. This chain joins TRBV7-9 and TRBJ2-3, with no clear D. Germline assignment: CDR1 SEHNR and CDR2 FQNEAQ (reference sequence). The germline V and J ends were trimmed by 3 bases and 9 bases, with 7 bases remaining between them. This CDR3 has 11 amino acids.